Listed here are 18 T cell receptor beta chains from one sample, sequenced in a study of read filtering for tumor transcriptome and immune sequencing (TCRdb year 2020). The run used an Illumina HiSeq 4000. TCR libraries were constructed from roughly 0.4 ug RNA using the Immunoverse kit, and molecular barcoded adaptors covering alpha/delta and beta/gamma chains were employed. TCRdb reprocessed the public reads (quality trimming at Q25 with fastp, clone calling with MiXCR) and kept in-frame beta chains. CDR3 protein duplicates are merged, each entry listing the most common genes and DNA. Counted in this sample were around 65,000 distinct CDR3 sequences; less than 20% of them appeared once. Clones ranked in the top ten supply about 11% of the sample. Sequencing was done on a sample of a population of CD138-negative cells sorted from bone marrow. The cell subset or site label here, explained by the study, means: bone marrow mononuclear cells depleted of CD138+ plasma/myeloma cells by negative magnetic selection. These receptors originate from a donor over 35 with multiple myeloma.

The table lists this clonotype with many counts. The V and J genes are TRBV20-1 and TRBJ2-2; D is unclear. This CDR3 is 18 amino acids long. Trimming shortened V by 3 bases and J by 0 bases, and 20 bases separated the two germline ends. Per the germline V gene, CDR1 is DFQATT and CDR2 is SNEGSKA (reference sequence). CDR3 protein: CSASLLVRSSTNTGELFF. The CDR3 coding sequence is TGCAGTGCTAGCCTACTCGTTCGGAGCAGTACGAACACCGGGGAGCTGTTTTTT.

This clonotype showed up many times. The chain recombines TRBV20-1 with TRBJ1-1, with D uncertain. V lost 6 bases and J 1 base, leaving 6 bases between the germline ends. Germline V CDR1 and CDR2: DFQATT, SNEGSKA (reference sequence). This CDR3 comprises 11 residues. CDR3 amino acids: CSAAGNTEAFF. In nucleotides, the CDR3 is TGCAGTGCCGCGGGGAACACTGAAGCTTTCTTT.

This clonotype has at least ten counts. The chain combines TRBV20-1 with TRBJ2-3; D is unresolved. CDR3 length: 15 residues. CDR1 is DFQATT and CDR2 is SNEGSKA in the germline V gene (reference sequence). Trimming shortened V by 3 bases and J by 2 bases, and 15 bases separated the two germline ends. CDR3 in amino acids: CSASMMRLDTDTQYF. Here the CDR3 DNA reads TGCAGTGCTAGTATGATGAGGCTCGACACAGATACGCAGTATTTT.

This clonotype has a count of ten or more. This chain connects TRBV3-1 to TRBJ2-7, with D perhaps matching TRBD2 (5 bases). Trimming cost V 4 bases and J 4 bases, with 5 bases left between them. Germline V CDR1 and CDR2: LGHDT, YNNKEL (reference sequence). This CDR3 has 11 amino acids. CDR3 protein: CASSREYEQYF. The CDR3 nucleotides are TGTGCCAGCAGCCGGGAGTACGAGCAGTACTTC.

In its sample, this clonotype was seen many times. J is TRBJ2-7 and V is TRBV28; TRBD2 might be the D (6 bases). V lost 7 bases to trimming and J lost 0 bases, with 16 bases between them. The CDR3 consists of 15 residues. Germline V lookup: CDR1 MDHEN, CDR2 SYDVKM. The CDR3: CASNSRGASSYEQYF. The CDR3 DNA sequence: TGTGCCAGCAATTCGCGGGGCGCGAGCTCCTACGAGCAGTACTTC.

This clonotype was seen ten or more times. V is TRBV6-5 and J is TRBJ2-1; 12 bases line up with TRBD2. Germline V lookup: CDR1 MNHEY, CDR2 SVGAGI. Trimming at V came to 6 bases and at J to 8 bases, leaving 8 bases not matched to a gene. This CDR3 has 15 residues. CDR3: CASRRTSGAGDEQFF. The CDR3 DNA reads as TGTGCCAGCAGGAGGACTAGCGGGGCGGGGGATGAGCAGTTCTTC.

This clonotype was counted at least ten times. The chain has TRBV20-1 and TRBJ2-7; 8 positions agree with TRBD1. J was trimmed by 5 bases and V by 0 bases; bases with no gene match: 9. CDR1 is DFQATT, CDR2 SNEGSKA, per germline (reference sequence). CDR3 length: 15 amino acids. The CDR3 bases are TGCAGTGCTAGAGAAGATATTCGACAGGGGCACGAGCAGTACTTC. It yields the protein CSAREDIRQGHEQYF.

This clonotype came up many times. J is TRBJ2-1 and V is TRBV20-1; TRBD2 matches at 13 bases. The J segment lost 4 bases and the V segment lost 6 bases, leaving 3 bases of the junction unmatched. Germline CDR1 is DFQATT and CDR2 is SNEGSKA (reference sequence). This CDR3 spans 14 amino acids. CDR3 sequence: CSALGLAGYNEQFF. CDR3 in DNA: TGCAGTGCCTTGGGACTAGCGGGATACAATGAGCAGTTCTTC.

At least ten counts were recorded for this clonotype. The chain joins TRBV29-1 to TRBJ1-5; weak D call: TRBD1 (5 bases). CDR1 is SQVTM and CDR2 is ANQGSEA in the germline V gene. This CDR3 has 15 amino acids. With 3 bases removed from V and 4 bases from J, the gap between germline ends came to 16 bases. This chain's CDR3 is CSVELGELGNQPQHF. The CDR3, as DNA: TGCAGCGTTGAGTTAGGGGAGTTAGGGAATCAGCCCCAGCATTTT.

As for this clonotype: A much more abundant neighbour one base away suggests this may be a read error. The V and J genes are TRBV18 and TRBJ2-3; the D is unclear. CDR3 length: 13 residues. CDR1 KGHSH and CDR2 LQKENI come from the germline V gene. V was clipped by 6 bases and J by 2 bases, with 9 bases between them. DNA for the CDR3: TGTGCCAGCTCCCACGTTCCCACAGATACGCAGTATTTT. It translates to CASSHVPTDTQYF.

The V call is TRBV11-2, the J call TRBJ1-1, with a weak D call TRBD1 (6 bases). Germline values: CDR1 SGHAT, CDR2 FQNNGV. Trimming stripped 3 bases from V and 1 base from J, with 9 bases between. CDR3 length equals 14 residues. Here the CDR3 DNA reads TGTGCCAGCAGCTTTACAGGGAGGAACACTGAAGCTTTCTTT. Its translation is CASSFTGRNTEAFF.

As to this clonotype: This probably arose from a read error, given a far larger clone one base away. This CDR3 fails to terminate in the conserved phenylalanine or tryptophan, so it likely reflects a read error. The chain couples TRBV12-3 or TRBV12-4 to TRBJ1-1; D gene uncertain. V lost 2 bases to trimming and J lost 8 bases, with 18 bases between them. The CDR3 consists of 15 residues. The CDR3 sequence is CASSLSGYPHFEAFL. The CDR3 DNA sequence: TGTGCCAGCAGTTTAAGCGGCTACCCACATTTCGAAGCTTTCCTT.

This clonotype appeared many times. CDR3 amino acids: CASSFRGGQGQETQYF. CDR3 nucleotides: TGTGCCAGCAGCTTCAGGGGGGGACAGGGGCAAGAGACCCAGTACTTC. The chain links TRBV11-2 to TRBJ2-5; 10 bases are shared with TRBD1. CDR3 length equals 16 residues. Germline V lookup: CDR1 SGHAT, CDR2 FQNNGV. The ends lost 3 bases at V and 2 bases at J; junction bases unmatched: 6.

This clonotype has a count of ten or more. V is TRBV6-5 and J is TRBJ1-1, with D hard to call. Germline CDR1 reads MNHEY; CDR2 reads SVGAGI. The V end lost 7 bases, the J end lost 4 bases, and 13 bases lay between the germline ends. The CDR3 has 13 amino acids. The CDR3 nucleotides are TGTGCCAGCACTCAGACCCGAGTCACTGAAGCTTTCTTT. Translating gives CASTQTRVTEAFF.

Comments on this clonotype: A single base separates this from a much larger clone, so it may be a read error. No conserved phenylalanine or tryptophan is present at the end of the CDR3, so a read error is the likely explanation. CDR3 residues: CASSETTYEQYL. Here the CDR3 DNA reads TGTGCCAGCAGTGAAACCACTTACGAGCAGTACCTC. This chain connects TRBV2 to TRBJ2-7; D not resolved. Germline V gene data show CDR1 as SNHLY and CDR2 as FYNNEI. The CDR3 contains 12 residues. Trimming removed 2 bases at V and 4 bases at J, with 6 bases between.

Ten or more counts support this clonotype. The rearrangement uses TRBV5-1 and TRBJ2-7, with D perhaps TRBD1 (5 bases). This CDR3 region has 14 residues. Germline CDR1 and CDR2: SGHRS and YFSETQ. Trimming took 4 bases from V and 0 from J, leaving 11 bases between them. The CDR3 nucleotides read TGCGCCAGCAGCGCAACAGGTAGCTCCTACGAGCAGTACTTC. It codes for CASSATGSSYEQYF.

At least ten counts were recorded for this clonotype. V usage is TRBV20-1 and J usage is TRBJ2-6; D is undetermined. Looked up from germline, CDR1 is DFQATT and CDR2 is SNEGSKA (reference sequence). The CDR3 has 14 residues. The V and J ends lost 5 bases and 0 bases respectively, with 8 bases between them. The CDR3 DNA follows: TGCAGTGCTGTACAGAGCTCTGGGGCCAACGTCCTGACTTTC. Translation: CSAVQSSGANVLTF.

The table lists this clonotype with many counts. The chain employs TRBV29-1 and TRBJ2-5; D is ambiguous. The CDR3 consists of 13 residues. Germline loops: CDR1 SQVTM, CDR2 ANQGSEA. V shed 4 bases and J shed 4 bases, with 13 bases lying between them. The DNA for the CDR3 is TGCAGCGTTGCGCCCCACGAGCGAGAGACCCAGTACTTC. Translated: CSVAPHERETQYF.